The text below deals with one TCR beta chain. PCR amplification relied on 60 Vbeta primers (plus 13 Jbeta primers). Assay: immunoSEQ multiplex PCR; the TCRdb copy retains only in-frame clones and omits some. The sample lists about 120,000 clones; 70% to 80% were seen once. These data are taken from a study of cytomegalovirus exposure and HLA in healthy donors. The CDR3 sequence is 13 residues long. CDR1 and CDR2 (germline): SGHRS, YFSETQ. J lost 7 bases, V lost 4 bases, and 6 bases had no gene match. This clonotype was sampled from a human donor in good health. This rearrangement joins TRBV5-1 to TRBJ1-2; 8 nucleotides match TRBD1. Sequencing was done on a sample of PBMCs. The CDR3 DNA reads as TGCGCCAGCAGCCTGTCGGACAGGGCTGGCTACACCTTC. Translated: CASSLSDRAGYTF. Combining the CDR3 with reference TRBV5-1 and TRBJ1-2 gives the whole variable domain KAGVTQTPRYLIKTRGQQVTLSCSPISGHRSVSWYQQTPGQGLQFLFEYFSETQRNKGNFPGRFSGRQFSNSRSEMNVSTLELGDSALYLCASSLSDRAGYTFGSGTRLTVV.